These 19 T cell receptor beta chains were sequenced from one sample in a study of T cells in Graves' hyperthyroidism and ophthalmopathy. Amplification of TCR beta CDR3 regions used RNA as the template. When the TCR CDR3 underwent first-round RT-PCR, the HTBI primer set was used. From the multiplex PCR reads, TCRdb called clonotypes with MiXCR, one entry per CDR3 protein. The sample lists some 550,000 distinct CDR3 sequences, about 16% occurring once. Sequenced sample: blood. The receptors originated from a woman aged 40 to 49 with Graves' ophthalmopathy.

This clonotype was observed a single time. V gene TRBV19 combines with J gene TRBJ2-3; D gene ambiguous. The V and J ends lost 4 bases and 2 bases respectively, with 10 bases between them. The CDR3 contains 14 residues. Germline values: CDR1 LNHDA, CDR2 SQIVND (reference sequence). CDR3 in amino acids: CASSNGQHTDTQYF. CDR3 DNA sequence: TGTGCCAGTAGTAACGGCCAGCACACAGATACGCAGTATTTT.

CDR3 protein: CASSLMDSQETQYF. The CDR3 bases are TGCGCCAGCAGCTTGATGGATAGCCAAGAGACCCAGTACTTC. The genes are TRBV5-1 and TRBJ2-5, with D hard to call. Germline CDR1 SGHRS, CDR2 YFSETQ. Trimming removed 1 base at V and 1 base at J, with 8 bases between. CDR3 length: 14 residues.

This clonotype showed up just a few times. The chain uses TRBV6-2 or TRBV6-3 and TRBJ2-7; TRBD2 matches 10 bases. Germline trimming cut 0 bases from V and 3 bases from J; bases unmatched to any gene: 5. The CDR3 totals 16 residues. Germline V lookup: CDR1 MNHEY, CDR2 SVGEGT. CDR3 residues: CASSYSRLAGDYEQYF. The CDR3, as DNA: TGTGCCAGCAGTTACTCTAGGCTAGCGGGAGACTACGAGCAGTACTTC.

The rearrangement joins TRBV4-2 to TRBJ1-1; D not certain. Between the trimmed V and J ends, which lost 0 bases and 9 bases, there was a span of 20 bases. The CDR3 is 16 residues long. CDR1 and CDR2 (germline): LGHNA, YNFKEQ. The CDR3 coding sequence is TGTGCCAGCAGCCAAGATCTTTCGTCGGGGTTTCTTCAAGCTTTCTTT. It encodes CASSQDLSSGFLQAFF.

This clonotype showed up just once. The V gene is TRBV19, the J gene TRBJ2-1; 7 bases map to TRBD2. Unmatched junction bases numbered 6, after V lost 0 bases and J lost 4 bases. The CDR3 is made up of 16 amino acids. CDR1 is LNHDA and CDR2 is SQIVND in the germline V gene (reference sequence). CDR3 in DNA: TGTGCCAGTAGTATAGATCCCCCAGCGGGGTACAATGAGCAGTTCTTC. This encodes CASSIDPPAGYNEQFF.

This clonotype was counted many times. V usage is TRBV7-8 and J usage is TRBJ2-1, with 7 bases fitting TRBD2. This CDR3 contains 15 residues. The V gene's germline CDR1 is SGHVS and CDR2 FQNEAQ. V lost 8 bases and J lost 4; bases outside the gene matches: 11. The CDR3 loop is CASAKGSGAYNEQFF. In nucleotides, the CDR3 is TGTGCCAGCGCTAAAGGGAGCGGGGCATACAATGAGCAGTTCTTC.

This chain links TRBV19 with TRBJ2-3; D gene ambiguous. Per germline, CDR1 LNHDA and CDR2 SQIVND (reference sequence). The V and J ends lost 4 bases and 0 bases respectively, with 2 bases between them. The CDR3 loop spans 12 amino acids. The CDR3 is CASSKSTDTQYF. DNA for the CDR3: TGTGCCAGTAGTAAGAGCACAGATACGCAGTATTTT.

In this sample, this clonotype turned up many times. J is TRBJ1-1 and V is TRBV6-1, with a tentative D call TRBD1 (5 bases). Germline V gene sequence: CDR1 MNHNS, CDR2 SASEGT. V lost 4 bases and J lost 5, with 14 bases in between. CDR3 size: 14 residues. CDR3: CASSVGGRRTEAFF. The CDR3 DNA sequence: TGTGCCAGCAGTGTGGGGGGGAGGAGAACTGAAGCTTTCTTT.

At least ten counts were recorded for this clonotype. This chain joins TRBV11-3 and TRBJ2-1; D remains unclear. The CDR3 contains 18 residues. CDR1 SGHNT and CDR2 YENEEA come from the germline V gene. V was shortened by 8 bases and J by 1 base, with 24 bases between the two germline ends. The CDR3 nucleotides are TGTGCCAGCTTACGGAGATATCCCAGGCGCTTATCCTACAATGAGCAGTTCTTC. Translated, it gives CASLRRYPRRLSYNEQFF.

This clonotype was recorded many times. The chain couples TRBV15 to TRBJ2-1, with 9 nucleotides matching TRBD1. This CDR3 spans 16 amino acids. CDR1 is LNHNV and CDR2 is YYDKDF in the germline V gene (reference sequence). J was trimmed by 2 bases and V by 2 bases; bases with no gene match: 4. The CDR3 DNA reads TGTGCCACCAGCAGACGGGACAGGGATACCTACAATGAGCAGTTCTTC. Residues: CATSRRDRDTYNEQFF.

This clonotype was found many times. This chain joins TRBV30 and TRBJ1-4; D is possibly TRBD1 (5 bases). V was cut by 1 base and J by 8 bases, with 8 bases left in between. CDR3 size: 12 residues. Germline-derived CDR1 and CDR2 are GTSNPN and SVGIG (reference sequence). CDR3 DNA: TGTGCCTGGAGTGCGGGGGGAGAAAAACTGTTTTTT. It specifies CAWSAGGEKLFF.

The chain links TRBV19 to TRBJ2-1; either TRBD1 or TRBD2 may supply D (5 bases each). This CDR3 has 15 amino acids. The V gene's germline CDR1 is LNHDA and CDR2 SQIVND (reference sequence). Trimming stripped 0 bases from V and 2 bases from J, with 8 bases between. This CDR3 is CASSIDTGPYNEQFF. As DNA, the CDR3 is TGTGCCAGTAGTATAGATACGGGACCCTACAATGAGCAGTTCTTC.

V is TRBV6-2 or TRBV6-3 and J is TRBJ1-5; D uncertain. V lost 2 bases and J lost 5, with 4 bases in between. This CDR3 comprises 12 residues. In germline, CDR1 is MNHEY, CDR2 SVGEGT. The CDR3 DNA is TGTGCCAGCAGTTACGGGTATCAGCCCCAGCATTTT. Its translation: CASSYGYQPQHF.

This clonotype has only a few counts. The chain joins TRBV6-5 to TRBJ1-4, with 7 bases lining up with TRBD1. Germline V gene data show CDR1 as MNHEY and CDR2 as SVGAGI. V lost 0 bases to trimming and J lost 8 bases; unmatched junction nucleotides: 6. The CDR3 is 15 residues long. CDR3 DNA sequence: TGTGCCAGCAGTTACTCTGCACAGGGGTGGGAAAAACTGTTTTTT. Translation: CASSYSAQGWEKLFF.

V and J are TRBV20-1 and TRBJ2-5; TRBD2 matches 9 bases. Germline CDR1 and CDR2: DFQATT and SNEGSKA (reference sequence). J lost 5 bases, V lost 6 bases, and 10 bases had no gene match. This CDR3 comprises 14 residues. The CDR3 here is CSAAMRGGLETQYF. The CDR3 region has the DNA TGCAGTGCCGCGATGCGGGGGGGACTTGAGACCCAGTACTTC.

In DNA form, the CDR3 reads TGTGCCAGCGGTAAAACAGGGGACCAAGAGACCCAGTACTTC. Translated, it gives CASGKTGDQETQYF. The genes are TRBV11-2 and TRBJ2-5; 7 bases map to TRBD1. CDR3 length: 14 residues. Germline CDR1 is SGHAT and CDR2 is FQNNGV. The V and J ends lost 8 bases and 0 bases, in that order; junction bases with no gene match: 6.

The sample holds many counts of this clonotype. The V gene is TRBV12-3 or TRBV12-4, the J gene TRBJ2-2, with D perhaps assigned TRBD1 or TRBD2 (5 bases each). This CDR3 is built from 14 residues. V shed 8 bases and J shed 7 bases, with 17 bases lying between them. The CDR3 coding sequence is TGTGCCAGCTATCGTGGGGCGGGTAGCGGGGAGCTGTTTTTT. The encoded protein is CASYRGAGSGELFF.

This clonotype was detected many times. V usage is TRBV7-9 and J usage is TRBJ2-7, with TRBD1 matching over 8 bases. The V segment lost 2 bases and the J segment 6 bases; nucleotides outside the gene matches: 9. The germline gives CDR1 SEHNR, CDR2 FQNEAQ (reference sequence). The CDR3 contains 15 residues. Written as DNA, the CDR3 is TGTGCCAGCAGCTTACGGACAGGGTCGGTCTCCGAGCAGTACTTC. Its protein is CASSLRTGSVSEQYF.

V and J are TRBV10-3 and TRBJ1-2; possibly TRBD1 for D (5 bases). CDR1 ENHRY and CDR2 SYGVKD come from the germline V gene. V was trimmed by 4 bases and J by 3 bases, leaving 21 bases between them. This CDR3 contains 17 residues. In DNA form, the CDR3 reads TGTGCCATCAGTGGAGGGGCAGGGAGATACTCGGACTATGGCTACACCTTC. This encodes CAISGGAGRYSDYGYTF.